The clone carrying this TCR beta chain was observed a single time. Libraries were prepared by immunoSEQ multiplex PCR; TCRdb keeps only in-frame clonotypes and omits some of them. Of nearly 50,000 clones in the sample, nearly 95% were seen once. The data belong to a study of OX40 agonist ivuxolimab in advanced cancers. On the study more broadly: The treatment was a fully human IgG2 OX40 agonist, ivuxolimab. People in dose escalation had one of these cancers: hepatocellular carcinoma, melanoma, renal cell or head and neck cancer. Checkpoint inhibitors had been given previously to over 30% of patients.

Germline lookup yields CDR1 PRHDT and CDR2 FYEKMQ (reference sequence). V lost 2 bases and J 7 bases, leaving 15 bases between the germline ends. The CDR3 consists of 15 residues. This sequence was found in an adult with an advanced solid tumor such as melanoma, head and neck, liver or kidney cancer. Here the sequenced sample was CD4+ or CD8+ T cells sorted from blood, taken in a trial of the OX40 agonist ivuxolimab. J is TRBJ2-1 and V is TRBV13, with a weak D call TRBD2 (5 bases). CDR3: CASSLLAIRPNEQFF. The CDR3, as DNA: TGTGCCAGCAGCTTACTAGCAATCCGGCCTAATGAGCAGTTCTTC.